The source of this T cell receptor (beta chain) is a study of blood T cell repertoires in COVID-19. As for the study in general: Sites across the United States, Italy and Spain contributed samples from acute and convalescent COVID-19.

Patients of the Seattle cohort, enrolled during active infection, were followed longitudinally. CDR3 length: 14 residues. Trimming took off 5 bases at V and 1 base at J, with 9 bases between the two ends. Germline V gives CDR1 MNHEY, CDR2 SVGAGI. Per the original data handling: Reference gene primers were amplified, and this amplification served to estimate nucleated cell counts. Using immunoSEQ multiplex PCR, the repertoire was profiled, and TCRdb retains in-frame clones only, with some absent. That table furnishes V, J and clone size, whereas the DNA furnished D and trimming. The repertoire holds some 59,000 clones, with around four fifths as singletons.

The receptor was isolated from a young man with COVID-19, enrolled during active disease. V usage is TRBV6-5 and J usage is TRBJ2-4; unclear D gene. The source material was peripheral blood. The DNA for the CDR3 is TGTGCCAGCAGTCCCTCGGTTGCCAAAAACATTCAGTACTTC. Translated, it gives CASSPSVAKNIQYF.